The entry below describes one T cell receptor beta chain. What it binds is not known. A 5'RACE reaction primed in the constant segment made cDNA libraries of TCR alpha and TCR beta, and these carried sample barcodes and UMIs. TCRdb fed the 5' RACE reads into MiXCR, producing one record per CDR3 protein. The sample contains about 400,000 distinct CDR3 sequences, roughly 17% of which appear only once. This sample is part of a study of T-cell memory formation after mild COVID-19. Study results and caveats: Second-wave clones reaching peak frequency on day 37 lacked confirmed SARS-CoV-2 specificity. The main location of contracting CD4+ clones was CM and EM, and that of contracting CD8+ clones was EMRA. Later expanders leaned CD4+, whereas day 15 to 85 contracting clones were balanced CD4/CD8.

The source is a young man who had mild COVID-19 (a few samples of this study predate the infection). Cell type and time point are not known. Specimen: PBMCs or a T cell subset sorted from them (not recorded which).

This chain's CDR3 is CASRLGSNTEAFF. The CDR3 DNA reads TGTGCCAGCAGACTGGGATCGAACACTGAAGCTTTCTTT. The rearrangement links TRBV12-3 or TRBV12-4 to TRBJ1-1, with D unresolved. CDR3 length: 13 residues. The V end lost 6 bases, the J end lost 1 base, and 9 bases lay between the germline ends.